The clone carrying this T cell receptor (beta chain) was observed a few times. Its target is unknown. This entry comes from a study of cytomegalovirus exposure and HLA in healthy donors. Germline V lookup: CDR1 LNHDA, CDR2 SQIVND (reference sequence). The CDR3 runs to 14 residues. With 4 bases removed from V and 4 bases from J, the gap between germline ends came to 13 bases. General study results and limits: TCR beta V- and J-gene trimming, according to a later analysis, was linked to a missense DCLRE1C variant. Rarity held for most TCR sequences, but there were some public TCRs that occurred in many donors.

The PCR contained 60 Vbeta and 13 Jbeta primers. Assay used: immunoSEQ multiplex PCR; TCRdb lists only in-frame clones, some missing. Of 250,000 to 350,000 clones listed, approximately 90% were seen once; the top ten hold less than 4%. The gene calls are TRBV19 and TRBJ1-1, with no clear D. The TCR was taken from a man aged 35-49 years in good health and CMV-seropositive. Material: PBMCs. CDR3 loop: CASSTRWRSTEAFF. The CDR3 coding sequence is TGTGCCAGTAGTACCCGATGGAGGAGCACTGAAGCTTTCTTT.